This T cell receptor (beta chain) derives from a study of T cells in Graves' hyperthyroidism and ophthalmopathy. Study-wide points: Ophthalmopathy was model-predicted a median about six months pre-onset. Researchers found most expanded thyroid clonotypes above 0.001 in blood as well.

The study based diagnoses on clinical symptoms, serum thyroxine and TRAb, thyroid ultrasound and orbital computed tomography. This clonotype was observed a single time. The antigen is unknown. Losses at the gene ends were 7 bases for V and 7 bases for J; bases not matched to a gene: 15. In germline, CDR1 is SGHAT, CDR2 FQNNGV. The CDR3 covers 15 residues. TCR beta CDR3 region amplification was performed from RNA transcripts. HTBI primers drove first-round RT-PCR of the TCR CDR3. TCRdb processed the multiplex PCR reads anew with MiXCR; each CDR3 protein has one entry. The table includes about 410,000 distinct CDR3 sequences, about 14% detected once.

This sequence joins TRBV11-2 and TRBJ1-1; 7 positions agree with TRBD1. The sample was blood. This clonotype was sampled from a man between 18 and 35 years old with Graves' ophthalmopathy. CDR3 DNA: TGTGCCAGCAACAGGGGAACGTCAATTCGTAGTGAAGCTTTCTTT. Amino acids: CASNRGTSIRSEAFF.